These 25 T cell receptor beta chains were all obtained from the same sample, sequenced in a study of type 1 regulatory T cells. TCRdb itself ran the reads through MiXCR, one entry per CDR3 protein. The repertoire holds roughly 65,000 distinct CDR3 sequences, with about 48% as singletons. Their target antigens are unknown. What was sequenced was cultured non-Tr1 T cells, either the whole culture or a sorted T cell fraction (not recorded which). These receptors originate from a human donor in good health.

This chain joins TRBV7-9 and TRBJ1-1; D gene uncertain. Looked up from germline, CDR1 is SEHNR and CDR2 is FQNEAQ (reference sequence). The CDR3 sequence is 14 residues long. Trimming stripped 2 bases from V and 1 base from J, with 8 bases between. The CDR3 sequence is CASSLSTENTEAFF. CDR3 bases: TGTGCCAGCAGCTTATCGACGGAGAACACTGAAGCTTTCTTT.

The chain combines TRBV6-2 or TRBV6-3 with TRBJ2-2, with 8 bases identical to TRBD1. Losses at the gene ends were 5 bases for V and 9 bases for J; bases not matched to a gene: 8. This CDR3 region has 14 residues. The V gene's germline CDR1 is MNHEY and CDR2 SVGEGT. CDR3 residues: CASSPPHRGRELFF. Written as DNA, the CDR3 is TGTGCCAGCAGTCCGCCCCACAGGGGGAGGGAGCTGTTTTTT.

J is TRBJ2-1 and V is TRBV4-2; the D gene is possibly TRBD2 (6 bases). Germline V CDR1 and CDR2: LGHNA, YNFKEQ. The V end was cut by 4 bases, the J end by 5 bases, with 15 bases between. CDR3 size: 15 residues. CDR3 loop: CASSPLGAGNNEQFF. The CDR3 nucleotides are TGTGCCAGCAGCCCCCTGGGAGCGGGCAACAATGAGCAGTTCTTC.

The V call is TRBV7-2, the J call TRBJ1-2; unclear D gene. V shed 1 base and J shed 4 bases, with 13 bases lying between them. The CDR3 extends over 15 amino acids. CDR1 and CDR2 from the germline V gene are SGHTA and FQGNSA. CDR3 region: CASSLVGTGTYGYTF. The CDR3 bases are TGTGCCAGCAGCTTAGTTGGCACGGGAACCTATGGCTACACCTTC.

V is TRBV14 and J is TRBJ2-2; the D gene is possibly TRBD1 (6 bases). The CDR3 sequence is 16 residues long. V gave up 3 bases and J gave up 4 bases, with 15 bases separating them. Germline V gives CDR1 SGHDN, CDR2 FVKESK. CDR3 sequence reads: CASSQSTGTPTGELFF. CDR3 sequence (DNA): TGTGCCAGCAGCCAGTCGACCGGGACACCCACCGGGGAGCTGTTTTTT.

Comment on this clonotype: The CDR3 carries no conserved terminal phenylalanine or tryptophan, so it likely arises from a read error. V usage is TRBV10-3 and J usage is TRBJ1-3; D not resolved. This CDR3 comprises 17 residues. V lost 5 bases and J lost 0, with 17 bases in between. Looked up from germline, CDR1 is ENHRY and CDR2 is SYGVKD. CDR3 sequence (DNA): TGTGCCATCAGTCTACTCGGTGGGTCCAACTCTGGAAACACCATATATTCT. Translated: CAISLLGGSNSGNTIYS.

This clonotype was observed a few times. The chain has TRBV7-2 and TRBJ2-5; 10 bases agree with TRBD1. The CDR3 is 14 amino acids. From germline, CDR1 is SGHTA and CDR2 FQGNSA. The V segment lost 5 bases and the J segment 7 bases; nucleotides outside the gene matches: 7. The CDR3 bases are TGTGCCAGCAGCCCAGACAGGGGGCGTGGGACCCAGTACTTC. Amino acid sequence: CASSPDRGRGTQYF.

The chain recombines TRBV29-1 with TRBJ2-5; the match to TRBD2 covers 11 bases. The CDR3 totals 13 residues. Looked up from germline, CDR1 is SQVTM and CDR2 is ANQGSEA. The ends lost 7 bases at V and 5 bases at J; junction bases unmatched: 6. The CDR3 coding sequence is TGCAGCGCCCTAGCGGGGGGCTCCGAGACCCAGTACTTC. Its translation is CSALAGGSETQYF.

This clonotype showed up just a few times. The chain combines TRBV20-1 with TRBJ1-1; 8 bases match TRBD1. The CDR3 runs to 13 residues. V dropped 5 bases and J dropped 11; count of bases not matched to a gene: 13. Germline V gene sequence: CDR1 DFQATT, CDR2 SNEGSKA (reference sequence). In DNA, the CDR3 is TGCAGTGCTGGAACAACAGGGGGAAGTATGGCTTTCTTT. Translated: CSAGTTGGSMAFF.

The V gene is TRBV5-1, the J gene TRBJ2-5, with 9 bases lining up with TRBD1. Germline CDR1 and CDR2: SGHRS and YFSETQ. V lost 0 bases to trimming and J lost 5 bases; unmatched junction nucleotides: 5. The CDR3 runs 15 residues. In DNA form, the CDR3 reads TGCGCCAGCAGCTTGGGACAGGGGGTGCGGGAGACCCAGTACTTC. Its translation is CASSLGQGVRETQYF.

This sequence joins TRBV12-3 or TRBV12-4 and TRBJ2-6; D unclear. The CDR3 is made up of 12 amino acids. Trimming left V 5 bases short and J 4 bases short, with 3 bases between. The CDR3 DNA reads TGTGCCAGCAGTAGGGGGGCCAACGTCCTGACTTTC. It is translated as CASSRGANVLTF.

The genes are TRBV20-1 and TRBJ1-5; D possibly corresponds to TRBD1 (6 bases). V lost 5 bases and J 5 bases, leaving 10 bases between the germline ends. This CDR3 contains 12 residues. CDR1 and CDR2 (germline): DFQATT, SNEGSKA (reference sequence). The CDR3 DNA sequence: TGCAGTGCTCATTCAGGGGATCAGCCCCAGCATTTT. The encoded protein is CSAHSGDQPQHF.

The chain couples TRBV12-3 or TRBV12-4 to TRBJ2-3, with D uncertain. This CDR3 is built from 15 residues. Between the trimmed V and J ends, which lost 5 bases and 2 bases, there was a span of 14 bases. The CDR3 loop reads CASSPSGLITDTQYF. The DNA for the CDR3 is TGTGCCAGCAGTCCTTCTGGCCTAATCACAGATACGCAGTATTTT.

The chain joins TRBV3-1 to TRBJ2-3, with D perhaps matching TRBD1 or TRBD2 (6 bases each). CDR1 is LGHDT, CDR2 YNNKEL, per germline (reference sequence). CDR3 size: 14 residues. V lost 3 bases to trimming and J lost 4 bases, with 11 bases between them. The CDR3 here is CASSQYGGADTQYF. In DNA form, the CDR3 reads TGTGCCAGCAGCCAGTACGGGGGCGCAGATACGCAGTATTTT.

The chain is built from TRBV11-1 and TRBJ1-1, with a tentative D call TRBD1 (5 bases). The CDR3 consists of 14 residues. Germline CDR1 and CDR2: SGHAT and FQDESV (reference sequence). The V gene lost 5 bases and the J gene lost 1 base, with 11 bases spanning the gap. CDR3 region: CASSRDSWNTEAFF. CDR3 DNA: TGTGCCAGCAGCCGTGACAGCTGGAACACTGAAGCTTTCTTT.

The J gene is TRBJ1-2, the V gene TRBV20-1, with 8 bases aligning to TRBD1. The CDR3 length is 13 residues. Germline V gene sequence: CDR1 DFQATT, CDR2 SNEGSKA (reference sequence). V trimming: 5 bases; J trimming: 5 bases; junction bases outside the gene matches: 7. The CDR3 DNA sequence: TGCAGTGCTGAGGACAGGGAACGTTATGGCTACACCTTC. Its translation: CSAEDRERYGYTF.

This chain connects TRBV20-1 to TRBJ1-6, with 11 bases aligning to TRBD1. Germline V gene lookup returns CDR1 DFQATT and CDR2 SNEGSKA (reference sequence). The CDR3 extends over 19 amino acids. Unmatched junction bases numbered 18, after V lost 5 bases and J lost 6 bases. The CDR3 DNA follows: TGCAGTGCTCGAAGATACGGGACAGGGGGTTTTCTTGGTAATTCACCCCTCCACTTT. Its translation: CSARRYGTGGFLGNSPLHF.

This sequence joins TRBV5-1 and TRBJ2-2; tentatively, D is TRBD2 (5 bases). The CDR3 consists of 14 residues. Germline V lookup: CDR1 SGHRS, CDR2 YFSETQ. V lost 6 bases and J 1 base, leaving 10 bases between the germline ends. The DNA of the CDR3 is TGCGCCAGCAACGGAGGTTTGAACACCGGGGAGCTGTTTTTT. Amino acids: CASNGGLNTGELFF.

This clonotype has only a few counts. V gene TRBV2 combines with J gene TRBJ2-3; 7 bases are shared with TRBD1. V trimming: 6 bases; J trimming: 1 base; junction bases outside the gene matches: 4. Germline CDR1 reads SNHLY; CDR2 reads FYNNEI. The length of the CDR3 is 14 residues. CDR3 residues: CASSYRGRTDTQYF. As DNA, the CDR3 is TGTGCCAGCAGCTACAGGGGACGCACAGATACGCAGTATTTT.

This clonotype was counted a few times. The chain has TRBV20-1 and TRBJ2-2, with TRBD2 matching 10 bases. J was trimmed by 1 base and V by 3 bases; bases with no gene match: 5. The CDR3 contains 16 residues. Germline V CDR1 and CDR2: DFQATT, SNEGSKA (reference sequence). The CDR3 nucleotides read TGCAGTGCTAGTAGCGGGGGGTCCTGGAACACCGGGGAGCTGTTTTTT. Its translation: CSASSGGSWNTGELFF.

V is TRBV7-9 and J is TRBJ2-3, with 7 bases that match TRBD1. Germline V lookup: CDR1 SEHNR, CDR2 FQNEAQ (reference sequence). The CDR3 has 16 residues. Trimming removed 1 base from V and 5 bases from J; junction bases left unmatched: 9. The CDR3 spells CASSLEYQGEGDTQYF. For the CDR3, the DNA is TGTGCCAGCAGCTTAGAGTATCAGGGGGAAGGAGATACGCAGTATTTT.

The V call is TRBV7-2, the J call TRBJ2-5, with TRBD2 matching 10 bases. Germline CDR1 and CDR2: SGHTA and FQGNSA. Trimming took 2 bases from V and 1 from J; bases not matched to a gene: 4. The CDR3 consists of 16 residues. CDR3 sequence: CASSLSTSGAQETQYF. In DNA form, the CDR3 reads TGTGCCAGCAGCTTATCTACTAGCGGGGCCCAAGAGACCCAGTACTTC.

The CDR3 is CASSQDGQGRETQYF. CDR3 sequence (DNA): TGTGCCAGCTCACAAGACGGACAGGGCCGCGAGACCCAGTACTTC. V and J are TRBV18 and TRBJ2-5, with 8 bases aligning to TRBD1. V dropped 4 bases and J dropped 5; count of bases not matched to a gene: 9. CDR1 KGHSH and CDR2 LQKENI come from the germline V gene. The CDR3 length is 15 residues.

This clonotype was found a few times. The CDR3 spells CASSAWRAEAFF. The CDR3 bases are TGTGCCAGCAGCGCCTGGAGGGCTGAAGCTTTCTTT. The V and J genes are TRBV3-1 and TRBJ1-1; D gene ambiguous. Germline V gene data show CDR1 as LGHDT and CDR2 as YNNKEL (reference sequence). Deletions cut 5 bases from V and 6 bases from J, with 10 bases between. CDR3 length: 12 residues. Drawing the rest from reference TRBV3-1 and TRBJ1-1, the complete variable domain is DTAVSQTPKYLVTQMGNDKSIKCEQNLGHDTMYWYKQDSKKFLKIMFSYNNKELIINETVPNRFSPKSPDKAHLNLHINSLELGDSAVYFCASSAWRAEAFFGQGTRLTVV.

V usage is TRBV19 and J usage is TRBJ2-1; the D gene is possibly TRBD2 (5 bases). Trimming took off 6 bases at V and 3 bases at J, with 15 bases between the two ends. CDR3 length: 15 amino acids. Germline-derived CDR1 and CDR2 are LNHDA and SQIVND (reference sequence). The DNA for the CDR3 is TGTGCCAGTAGGAGAGCTAGCTTCGGCTACAATGAGCAGTTCTTC. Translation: CASRRASFGYNEQFF.